This record concerns one T cell receptor beta chain sequence. TCRdb keeps only in-frame clones here, not all; method: immunoSEQ multiplex PCR. The sample lists some 210,000 clones; around 80% were seen once. The CDR3 is made up of 16 amino acids. Trimming removed 5 bases from V and 4 bases from J; junction bases left unmatched: 9. Germline values: CDR1 SEHNR, CDR2 FQNEAQ (reference sequence). This sample was taken from a study of blood T cell repertoires in COVID-19. The sequence derives from a woman between 40 and 50 years old with acute or convalescent COVID-19. V is TRBV7-9 and J is TRBJ2-1, with TRBD2 identical over 9 bases. The sample was peripheral blood. The CDR3 region has the DNA TGTGCCAGCAGCCCTATACGGCGGGAGGGGTACAATGAGCAGTTCTTC. It encodes CASSPIRREGYNEQFF. Filled out from reference TRBV7-9 and TRBJ2-1, the complete variable domain reads DTGVSQNPRHKITKRGQNVTFRCDPISEHNRLYWYRQTLGQGPEFLTYFQNEAQLEKSRLLSDRFSAERPKGSFSTLEIQRTEQGDSAMYLCASSPIRREGYNEQFFGPGTRLTVL.